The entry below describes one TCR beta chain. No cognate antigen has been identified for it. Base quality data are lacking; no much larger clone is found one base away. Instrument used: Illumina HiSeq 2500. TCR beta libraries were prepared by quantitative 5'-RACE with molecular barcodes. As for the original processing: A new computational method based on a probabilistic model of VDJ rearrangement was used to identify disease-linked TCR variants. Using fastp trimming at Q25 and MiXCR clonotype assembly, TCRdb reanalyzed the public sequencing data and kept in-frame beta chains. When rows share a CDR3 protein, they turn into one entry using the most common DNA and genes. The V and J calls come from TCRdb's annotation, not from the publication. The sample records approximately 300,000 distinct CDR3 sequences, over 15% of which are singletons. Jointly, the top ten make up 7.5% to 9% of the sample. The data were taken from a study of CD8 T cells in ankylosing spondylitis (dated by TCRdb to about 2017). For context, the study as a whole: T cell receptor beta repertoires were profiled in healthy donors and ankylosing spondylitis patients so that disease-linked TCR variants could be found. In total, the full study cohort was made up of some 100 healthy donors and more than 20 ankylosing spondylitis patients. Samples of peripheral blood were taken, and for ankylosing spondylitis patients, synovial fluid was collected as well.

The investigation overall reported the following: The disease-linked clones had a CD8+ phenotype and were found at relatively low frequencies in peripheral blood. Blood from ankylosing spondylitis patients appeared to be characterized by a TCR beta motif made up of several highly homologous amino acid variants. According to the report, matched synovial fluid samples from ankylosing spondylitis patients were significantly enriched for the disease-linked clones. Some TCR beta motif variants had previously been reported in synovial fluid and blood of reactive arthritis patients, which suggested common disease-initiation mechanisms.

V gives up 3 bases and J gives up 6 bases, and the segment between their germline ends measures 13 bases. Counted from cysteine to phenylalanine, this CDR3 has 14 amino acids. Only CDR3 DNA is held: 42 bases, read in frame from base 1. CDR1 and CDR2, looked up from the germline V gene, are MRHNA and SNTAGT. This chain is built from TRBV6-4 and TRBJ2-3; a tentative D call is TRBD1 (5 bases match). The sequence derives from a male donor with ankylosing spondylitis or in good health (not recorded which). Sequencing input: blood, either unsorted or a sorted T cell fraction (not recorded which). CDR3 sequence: CASSEGPDPDTQYF. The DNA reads TGTGCCAGCAGTGAGGGGCCTGATCCGGATACGCAGTATTTT.